Each of the 30 T cell receptor beta chains below was sequenced from the same sample in a study of T cells in Graves' hyperthyroidism and ophthalmopathy. The source material, RNA transcripts, was used to amplify TCR beta CDR3 regions. Using the HTBI primer set, a first-round RT-PCR was run on the TCR CDR3. MiXCR was run by TCRdb on the multiplex PCR reads, yielding one entry per CDR3 protein. The table includes 600,000 or so distinct CDR3 sequences, roughly 15% detected once. Sample: blood. The receptor source for this set is a woman aged 45 to 65 with Graves' ophthalmopathy.

This clonotype was seen at least ten times. CDR3 amino acids: CASRGGQGKSYEQYF. CDR3 in DNA: TGTGCCAGCAGGGGAGGACAGGGAAAGTCCTACGAGCAGTACTTC. This chain links TRBV28 with TRBJ2-7; 8 bases are shared with TRBD1. The CDR3 is 15 amino acids. With V trimmed by 6 bases and J by 1 base, 8 bases remained unmatched. Germline V gives CDR1 MDHEN, CDR2 SYDVKM.

The chain links TRBV20-1 to TRBJ1-6; 9 bases match TRBD1. The J segment lost 6 bases and the V segment lost 3 bases, leaving 9 bases of the junction unmatched. In germline, CDR1 is DFQATT, CDR2 SNEGSKA (reference sequence). This CDR3 contains 16 residues. CDR3 coding DNA: TGCAGTGCTAGGCGGAACAGGGGGCTTGGTAATTCACCCCTCCACTTT. Translation gives CSARRNRGLGNSPLHF.

This clonotype occurred a few times. A much larger clone sits a single nucleotide away, making a read error possible. The DNA for the CDR3 is TGTGCCAGCAGTACCTCGTCGCCCTACGAGCAGTACTTC. It is translated as CASSTSSPYEQYF. The chain has TRBV12-3 or TRBV12-4 and TRBJ2-7; D remains unclear. The CDR3 sequence is 13 residues long. V was clipped by 5 bases and J by 2 bases, with 10 bases between them.

This clonotype has just a few counts. CDR3 sequence: CASSQGGLAGVDEQFF. The DNA of the CDR3 is TGTGCCAGCAGCCAAGGGGGGCTAGCGGGAGTGGATGAGCAGTTCTTC. J is TRBJ2-1 and V is TRBV4-2; 10 bases fit TRBD2. The CDR3 extends over 16 amino acids. The germline V gene has CDR1 LGHNA and CDR2 YNFKEQ. The J segment lost 8 bases and the V segment lost 1 base, leaving 8 bases of the junction unmatched.

Only a few counts were recorded for this clonotype. The chain carries TRBV28 and TRBJ1-2; the D is unclear. Germline CDR1 is MDHEN and CDR2 is SYDVKM. This CDR3 comprises 14 residues. Between the trimmed V and J ends, which lost 3 bases and 4 bases, there was a span of 12 bases. The CDR3 DNA is TGTGCCAGCAGTTTTTTAGCCGGGGTCTATGGCTACACCTTC. It codes for CASSFLAGVYGYTF.

This clonotype occurred many times. The chain links TRBV6-1 to TRBJ1-5; perhaps TRBD1 as D (6 bases). The ends were cut back, 6 bases at V and 7 bases at J, with 16 bases in the middle. Germline loops: CDR1 MNHNS, CDR2 SASEGT. This CDR3 has 14 amino acids. The CDR3 loop reads CASRALQGSQPQHF. DNA for the CDR3: TGTGCCAGCAGGGCCCTACAGGGAAGCCAGCCCCAGCATTTT.

Turning to this clonotype: This may come from a read error, since a much larger clone is one base off. The chain couples TRBV3-1 to TRBJ1-2; D gene uncertain. CDR3 length: 15 amino acids. CDR1 is LGHDT and CDR2 is YNNKEL in the germline V gene (reference sequence). The CDR3 coding sequence is TGTACCAGCAGCCCAAGAATGGCTATTAACTATGGCTACACCTTC. Protein: CTSSPRMAINYGYTF.

V and J are TRBV7-7 and TRBJ2-3, with TRBD2 matching 9 bases. The CDR3 length is 13 residues. Germline CDR1 reads SSHAT; CDR2 reads FNYEAQ (reference sequence). The CDR3 sequence: CASGGHGTDTQYF. In nucleotides, the CDR3 is TGTGCTAGCGGGGGACATGGAACAGATACGCAGTATTTT.

This clonotype was observed a few times. This chain links TRBV7-3 with TRBJ2-4, with D uncertain. Germline V gene lookup returns CDR1 SGHTA and CDR2 FQGTGA. The CDR3 spans 10 residues. V dropped 5 bases and J dropped 14 bases, with 10 bases sitting between them. This CDR3 reads CASSALAEYF. In nucleotides, the CDR3 is TGTGCCAGCAGCGCCTTGGCCGAGTACTTC.

The chain is built from TRBV6-2 or TRBV6-3 and TRBJ2-3; 9 nucleotides match TRBD2. J was trimmed by 4 bases and V by 2 bases; bases with no gene match: 7. Germline CDR1 and CDR2: MNHEY and SVGEGT. CDR3 length equals 16 residues. CDR3: CASSYGGAGGPDTQYF. The CDR3 DNA follows: TGTGCCAGCAGTTACGGGGGAGCGGGAGGCCCAGATACGCAGTATTTT.

This clonotype was seen many times. The gene calls are TRBV28 and TRBJ1-2, with D unclear. V lost 2 bases and J 1 base, leaving 11 bases between the germline ends. CDR1 and CDR2 from the germline V gene are MDHEN and SYDVKM. The CDR3 loop spans 15 amino acids. The CDR3 nucleotides are TGTGCCAGCAGTTTACTAGCGGGAGTTAACTATGGCTACACCTTC. Translating it yields CASSLLAGVNYGYTF.

This clonotype was counted ten times or more. This chain uses TRBV4-2 with TRBJ2-7, with D unclear. V shed 0 bases and J shed 5 bases, with 2 bases lying between them. This CDR3 contains 11 residues. Germline V gene sequence: CDR1 LGHNA, CDR2 YNFKEQ. CDR3 bases: TGTGCCAGCAGCCAAGAGAACGAGCAGTACTTC. This gives the protein CASSQENEQYF.

Ten or more counts support this clonotype. V usage is TRBV6-1 and J usage is TRBJ1-5; a weak D match, TRBD1 (5 bases). The length of the CDR3 is 14 residues. Germline CDR1 and CDR2: MNHNS and SASEGT. Trimming took 9 bases from V and 0 from J, leaving 12 bases between them. The CDR3: CASRTSNSNQPQHF. The CDR3 region has the DNA TGTGCCAGTAGGACATCGAATAGCAATCAGCCCCAGCATTTT.

This clonotype appeared once. The chain carries TRBV29-1 and TRBJ1-1, with D possibly being TRBD1 (5 bases). The CDR3 length is 14 residues. V dropped 2 bases and J dropped 5 bases, with 15 bases sitting between them. Germline V gene sequence: CDR1 SQVTM, CDR2 ANQGSEA. CDR3 nucleotides: TGCAGCGTTGAAAATGTGGGGGGAGGGACTGAAGCTTTCTTT. This codes for CSVENVGGGTEAFF.

This chain uses TRBV20-1 with TRBJ2-2; D uncertain. This CDR3 comprises 13 residues. Germline values: CDR1 DFQATT, CDR2 SNEGSKA (reference sequence). The germline V and J ends were trimmed by 5 bases and 9 bases, with 16 bases remaining between them. The CDR3 nucleotides read TGCAGTGCTCCACAACCTCCCCTCCGGGAGCTGTTTTTT. As protein: CSAPQPPLRELFF.

This chain connects TRBV28 to TRBJ2-1; D possibly corresponds to TRBD2 (6 bases). Germline CDR1 is MDHEN and CDR2 is SYDVKM. This CDR3 has 15 residues. The CDR3, as DNA: TGTGCTTCAGGCGGGGAATTGAGCTCCTACAATGAGCAGTTCTTC. This sequence encodes CASGGELSSYNEQFF.

The table lists this clonotype with many counts. The V gene is TRBV6-1, the J gene TRBJ2-3, with TRBD2 identical over 11 bases. Germline CDR1 reads MNHNS; CDR2 reads SASEGT. V gave up 7 bases and J gave up 4 bases; unmatched junction bases: 10. CDR3 size: 16 residues. DNA for the CDR3: TGTGCCAGCAAAAGCTTAGCGGGAGGGAACGCAGATACGCAGTATTTT. Its translation is CASKSLAGGNADTQYF.

This clonotype came up many times. The chain is built from TRBV10-3 and TRBJ2-7; D uncertain. V was trimmed by 7 bases and J by 2 bases, leaving 6 bases between them. Germline V CDR1 and CDR2: ENHRY, SYGVKD. This CDR3 is built from 11 residues. This CDR3 reads CAIMETYEQYF. The CDR3 DNA is TGTGCCATCATGGAGACCTACGAGCAGTACTTC.

This clonotype was recorded many times. J is TRBJ2-1 and V is TRBV11-3; D remains unclear. Between the trimmed V and J ends, which lost 0 bases and 9 bases, there was a span of 6 bases. CDR3 size: 12 residues. The germline V gene has CDR1 SGHNT and CDR2 YENEEA. The CDR3 protein is CASSLDWGEQFF. In DNA, the CDR3 is TGTGCCAGCAGCTTAGATTGGGGTGAGCAGTTCTTC.

This clonotype was picked up many times. The genes are TRBV9 and TRBJ1-2; D is unresolved. Germline V gene data show CDR1 as SGDLS and CDR2 as YYNGEE. V gave up 0 bases and J gave up 4 bases, with 16 bases separating them. The CDR3 sequence is 16 residues long. The CDR3 spells CASSVGSGGQAYGYTF. As DNA, the CDR3 is TGTGCCAGCAGCGTAGGTAGCGGAGGCCAGGCCTATGGCTACACCTTC.

This clonotype came up many times. The chain combines TRBV28 with TRBJ2-2; TRBD2 aligns across 7 bases. The junction had 3 bases not matched to a gene; V was cut back by 2 bases and J by 6 bases. Germline V gives CDR1 MDHEN, CDR2 SYDVKM. The CDR3 runs 14 residues. CDR3 protein: CASSLGGGSGELFF. CDR3 coding DNA: TGTGCCAGCAGTTTAGGGGGGGGGTCCGGGGAGCTGTTTTTT.

This chain connects TRBV20-1 to TRBJ2-7, with TRBD1 matching 8 bases. CDR1 is DFQATT, CDR2 SNEGSKA, per germline (reference sequence). With 3 bases clipped from V and 3 bases from J, the junction kept 7 bases outside the gene matches. CDR3 length: 14 residues. This CDR3 reads CSASIQGAYYEQYF. In nucleotides, the CDR3 is TGCAGTGCTAGTATCCAGGGGGCCTACTACGAGCAGTACTTC.

The chain recombines TRBV19 with TRBJ2-7; 11 nucleotides match TRBD1. Germline V gene lookup returns CDR1 LNHDA and CDR2 SQIVND (reference sequence). The junction had 13 bases not matched to a gene; V was cut back by 3 bases and J by 0 bases. CDR3 size: 19 residues. CDR3 residues: CASSIPGQGGQRASYEQYF. CDR3 DNA sequence: TGTGCCAGTAGTATCCCGGGACAGGGGGGCCAGCGGGCCTCCTACGAGCAGTACTTC.

This clonotype was recorded many times. The rearrangement joins TRBV24-1 to TRBJ2-1, with TRBD2 matching 9 bases. Germline V CDR1 and CDR2: KGHDR, SFDVKD. This CDR3 has 16 residues. V shed 6 bases and J 0 bases; nucleotides not matched to a gene: 5. DNA of the CDR3: TGTGCCACCAGTCAAGTGGGACTAGCCTCCTACAATGAGCAGTTCTTC. Its translation is CATSQVGLASYNEQFF.

This clonotype was recorded at least ten times. The chain is built from TRBV28 and TRBJ2-5; TRBD1 agrees at 8 bases. CDR1 is MDHEN, CDR2 SYDVKM, per germline. Losses at the gene ends were 2 bases for V and 5 bases for J; bases not matched to a gene: 4. CDR3 length: 14 amino acids. In DNA, the CDR3 is TGTGCCAGCAGTTTAACCAGGGGGCGCGAGACCCAGTACTTC. Translation: CASSLTRGRETQYF.

This clonotype was recorded many times. The chain links TRBV7-9 to TRBJ1-2, with a tentative D call TRBD1 (5 bases). Germline V lookup: CDR1 SEHNR, CDR2 FQNEAQ (reference sequence). The germline V and J ends were trimmed by 1 base and 4 bases, with 10 bases remaining between them. This CDR3 spans 14 amino acids. CDR3 region: CASSLVPQAYGYTF. The CDR3 DNA reads TGTGCCAGCAGCTTAGTCCCACAGGCCTATGGCTACACCTTC.

There are many counts of this clonotype. V gene TRBV28 combines with J gene TRBJ2-2, with D uncertain. Trimming took off 5 bases at V and 2 bases at J, with 15 bases between the two ends. The length of the CDR3 is 16 residues. Per germline, CDR1 MDHEN and CDR2 SYDVKM. The CDR3 DNA is TGTGCCAGCAGTCCACTATATATACATAACACCGGGGAGCTGTTTTTT. As protein: CASSPLYIHNTGELFF.

This clonotype was counted a few times. This chain uses TRBV28 with TRBJ2-7; D call uncertain. The CDR3 consists of 12 residues. Trimming removed 2 bases from V and 4 bases from J, with 6 bases in between. Germline V gene data show CDR1 as MDHEN and CDR2 as SYDVKM. For the CDR3, the DNA is TGTGCCAGCAGTTTAAACAGATACGAGCAGTACTTC. Translating it yields CASSLNRYEQYF.

Many counts were recorded for this clonotype. The genes are TRBV7-9 and TRBJ1-1; no firm D call. Germline values: CDR1 SEHNR, CDR2 FQNEAQ (reference sequence). This CDR3 has 18 amino acids. V was pared by 3 bases and J by 6 bases, with 26 bases between. CDR3 sequence (DNA): TGTGCCAGCAGCTTCGCCAGGATTCAGGCCTCCGCCTCCTCTGAAGCTTTCTTT. Amino acid sequence: CASSFARIQASASSEAFF.

As for this clonotype: Given a much more abundant clone one base away, this may be a read error. V is TRBV6-2 or TRBV6-3 and J is TRBJ1-1; D is unclear. The CDR3 has 15 residues. Germline values: CDR1 MNHEY, CDR2 SVGEGT. The ends were cut back, 0 bases at V and 1 base at J, with 9 bases in the middle. CDR3 loop: CASSYSSTENTEAFF. The CDR3 DNA sequence: TGTGCCAGCAGTTACTCCTCCACAGAGAACACTGAAGCTTTCTTT.